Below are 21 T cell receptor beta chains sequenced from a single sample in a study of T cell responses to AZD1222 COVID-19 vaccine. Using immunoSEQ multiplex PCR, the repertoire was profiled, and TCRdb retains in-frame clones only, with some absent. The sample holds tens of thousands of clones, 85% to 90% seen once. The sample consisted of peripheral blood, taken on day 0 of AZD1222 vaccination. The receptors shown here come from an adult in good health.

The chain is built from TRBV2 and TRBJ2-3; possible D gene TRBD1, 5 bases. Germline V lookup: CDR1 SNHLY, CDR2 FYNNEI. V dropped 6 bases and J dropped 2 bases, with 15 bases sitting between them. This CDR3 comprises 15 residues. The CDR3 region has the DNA TGTGCCAGCAGAATGCAGGGTAGGGACACAGATACGCAGTATTTT. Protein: CASRMQGRDTDTQYF.

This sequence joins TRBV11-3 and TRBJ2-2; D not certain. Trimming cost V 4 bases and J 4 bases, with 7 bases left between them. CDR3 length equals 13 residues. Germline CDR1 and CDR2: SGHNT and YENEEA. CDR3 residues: CASSSPLTGELFF. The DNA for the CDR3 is TGTGCCAGCAGCTCGCCCCTCACCGGGGAGCTGTTTTTT.

DNA for the CDR3: TGTGCCAGCAGCGTATCTGGCGGGAGTCCAGATACGCAGTATTTT. Its translation: CASSVSGGSPDTQYF. The chain joins TRBV9 to TRBJ2-3; the match to TRBD2 covers 7 bases. Looked up from germline, CDR1 is SGDLS and CDR2 is YYNGEE. The CDR3 loop spans 15 amino acids. V shed 1 base, J shed 4 bases, and the junction held 6 bases outside the gene matches.

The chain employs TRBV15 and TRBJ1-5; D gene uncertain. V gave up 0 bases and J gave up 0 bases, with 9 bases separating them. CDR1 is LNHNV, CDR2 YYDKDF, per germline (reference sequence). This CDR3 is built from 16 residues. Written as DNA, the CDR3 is TGTGCCACCAGCAGAGATCGGCAGAATAGCAATCAGCCCCAGCATTTT. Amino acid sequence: CATSRDRQNSNQPQHF.

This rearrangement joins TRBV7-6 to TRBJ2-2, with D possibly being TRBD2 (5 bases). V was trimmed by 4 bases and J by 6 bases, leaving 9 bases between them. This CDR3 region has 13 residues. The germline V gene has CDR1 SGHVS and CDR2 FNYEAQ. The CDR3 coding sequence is TGTGCCAGCAGCTCCGCGGGCGCCGGGGAGCTGTTTTTT. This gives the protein CASSSAGAGELFF. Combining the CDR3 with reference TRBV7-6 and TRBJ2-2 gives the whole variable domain GAGVSQSPRYKVTKRGQDVALRCDPISGHVSLYWYRQALGQGPEFLTYFNYEAQQDKSGLPNDRFSAERPEGSISTLTIQRTEQRDSAMYRCASSSAGAGELFFGEGSRLTVL.

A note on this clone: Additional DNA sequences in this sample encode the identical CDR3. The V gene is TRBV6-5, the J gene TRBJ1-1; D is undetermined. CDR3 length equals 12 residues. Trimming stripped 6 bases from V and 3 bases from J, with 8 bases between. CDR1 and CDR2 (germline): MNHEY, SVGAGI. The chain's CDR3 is CASRDRDTEAFF. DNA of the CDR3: TGTGCCAGCAGGGATAGGGACACTGAAGCTTTCTTT.

The CDR3 here is CASGFTLNTPDRGHDEAFF. CDR3 sequence (DNA): TGTGCTAGTGGTTTCACCCTAAATACACCGGACAGGGGGCATGATGAAGCTTTCTTT. The rearrangement links TRBV12-5 to TRBJ1-1; 11 bases fit TRBD1. Losses at the gene ends were 3 bases for V and 7 bases for J; bases not matched to a gene: 19. Germline lookup yields CDR1 LGHNT and CDR2 FRNRAP. The CDR3 totals 19 residues.

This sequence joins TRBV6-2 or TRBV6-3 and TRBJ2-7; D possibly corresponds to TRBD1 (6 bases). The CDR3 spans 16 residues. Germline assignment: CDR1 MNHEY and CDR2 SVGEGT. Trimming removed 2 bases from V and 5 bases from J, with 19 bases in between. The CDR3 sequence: CASSYPRGDDRHEQYF. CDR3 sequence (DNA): TGTGCCAGCAGTTACCCCAGGGGCGACGACCGGCACGAGCAGTACTTC.

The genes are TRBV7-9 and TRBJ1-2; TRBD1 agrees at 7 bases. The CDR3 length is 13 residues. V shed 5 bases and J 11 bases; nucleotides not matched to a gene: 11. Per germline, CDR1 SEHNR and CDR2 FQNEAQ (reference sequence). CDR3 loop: CASSIDRVLGYTF. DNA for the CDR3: TGTGCCAGCAGCATAGACAGGGTTCTGGGATACACCTTC.

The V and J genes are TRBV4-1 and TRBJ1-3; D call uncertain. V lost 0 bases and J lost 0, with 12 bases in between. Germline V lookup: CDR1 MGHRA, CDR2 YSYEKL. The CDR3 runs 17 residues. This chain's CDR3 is CASSQEPPGNSGNTIYF. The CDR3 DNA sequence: TGCGCCAGCAGCCAAGAGCCCCCGGGCAACTCTGGAAACACCATATATTTT.

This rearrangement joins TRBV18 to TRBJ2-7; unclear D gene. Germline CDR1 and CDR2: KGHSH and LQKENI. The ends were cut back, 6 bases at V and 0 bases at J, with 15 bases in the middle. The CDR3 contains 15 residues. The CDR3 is CASSPDAWNSYEQYF. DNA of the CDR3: TGTGCCAGCTCGCCGGACGCGTGGAACTCCTACGAGCAGTACTTC.

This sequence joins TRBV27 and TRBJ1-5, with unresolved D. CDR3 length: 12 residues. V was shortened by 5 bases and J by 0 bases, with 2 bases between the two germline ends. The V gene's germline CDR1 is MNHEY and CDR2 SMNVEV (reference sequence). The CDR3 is CASSRSNQPQHF. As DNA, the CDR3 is TGTGCCAGCAGTCGTAGCAATCAGCCCCAGCATTTT.

The chain's CDR3 is CASSENQGITEKLFF. The CDR3 coding sequence is TGTGCCAGCAGCGAAAACCAGGGGATCACTGAAAAACTGTTTTTT. The chain uses TRBV14 and TRBJ1-4, with D possibly matching TRBD1 (6 bases). The CDR3 is made up of 15 amino acids. Germline V gives CDR1 SGHDN, CDR2 FVKESK. V shed 5 bases and J shed 7 bases, with 17 bases lying between them.

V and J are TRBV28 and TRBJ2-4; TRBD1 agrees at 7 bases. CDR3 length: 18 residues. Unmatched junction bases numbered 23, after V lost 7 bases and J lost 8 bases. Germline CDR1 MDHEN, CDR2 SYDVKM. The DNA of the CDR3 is TGTGCCAGCACCCCCTTAGGGGGAAGGGGGCGCGTGAAGGACATTCAGTACTTC. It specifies CASTPLGGRGRVKDIQYF. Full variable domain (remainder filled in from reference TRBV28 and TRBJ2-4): DVKVTQSSRYLVKRTGEKVFLECVQDMDHENMFWYRQDPGLGLRLIYFSYDVKMKEKGDIPEGYSVSREKKERFSLILESASTNQTSMYLCASTPLGGRGRVKDIQYFGAGTRLSVL.

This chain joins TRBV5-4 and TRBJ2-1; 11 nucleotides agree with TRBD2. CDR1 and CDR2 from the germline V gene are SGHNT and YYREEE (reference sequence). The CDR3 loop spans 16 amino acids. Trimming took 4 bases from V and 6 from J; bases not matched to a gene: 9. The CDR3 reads CASSGHRTSGLNEQFF. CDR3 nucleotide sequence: TGTGCCAGCAGCGGTCACCGGACTAGCGGGCTCAATGAGCAGTTCTTC. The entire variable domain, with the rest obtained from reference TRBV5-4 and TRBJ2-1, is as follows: ETGVTQSPTHLIKTRGQQVTLRCSSQSGHNTVSWYQQALGQGPQFIFQYYREEENGRGNFPPRFSGLQFPNYSSELNVNALELDDSALYLCASSGHRTSGLNEQFFGPGTRLTVL.

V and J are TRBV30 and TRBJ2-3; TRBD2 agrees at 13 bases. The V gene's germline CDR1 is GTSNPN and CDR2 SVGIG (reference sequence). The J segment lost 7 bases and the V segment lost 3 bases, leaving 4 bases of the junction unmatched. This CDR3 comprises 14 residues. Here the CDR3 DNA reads TGTGCCTGGAGACTAGCGGGAGGGCCGAATACGCAGTATTTT. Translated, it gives CAWRLAGGPNTQYF.

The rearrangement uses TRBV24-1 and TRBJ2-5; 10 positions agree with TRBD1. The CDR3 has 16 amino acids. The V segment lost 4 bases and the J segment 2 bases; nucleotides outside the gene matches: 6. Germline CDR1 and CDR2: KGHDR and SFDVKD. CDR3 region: CATSEGTGAFQETQYF. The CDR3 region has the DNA TGTGCCACCAGTGAAGGGACAGGGGCGTTTCAAGAGACCCAGTACTTC.

The CDR3 loop reads CASRPDRGRTSYEQYF. CDR3 DNA: TGTGCCAGCAGACCTGACAGGGGGCGAACCTCCTACGAGCAGTACTTC. The chain employs TRBV6-4 and TRBJ2-7; 10 bases map to TRBD1. Trimming cost V 6 bases and J 0 bases; bases outside gene matches: 8. CDR1 and CDR2 (germline): MRHNA, SNTAGT. This CDR3 comprises 16 residues.

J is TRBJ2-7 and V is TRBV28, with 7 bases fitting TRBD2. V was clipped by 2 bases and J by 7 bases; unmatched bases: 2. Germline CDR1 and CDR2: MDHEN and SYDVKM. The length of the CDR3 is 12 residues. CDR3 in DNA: TGTGCCAGCAGTTTAGGGGGGGATGAGCAGTACTTC. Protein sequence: CASSLGGDEQYF. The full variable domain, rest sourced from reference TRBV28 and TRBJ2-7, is DVKVTQSSRYLVKRTGEKVFLECVQDMDHENMFWYRQDPGLGLRLIYFSYDVKMKEKGDIPEGYSVSREKKERFSLILESASTNQTSMYLCASSLGGDEQYFGPGTRLTVT.

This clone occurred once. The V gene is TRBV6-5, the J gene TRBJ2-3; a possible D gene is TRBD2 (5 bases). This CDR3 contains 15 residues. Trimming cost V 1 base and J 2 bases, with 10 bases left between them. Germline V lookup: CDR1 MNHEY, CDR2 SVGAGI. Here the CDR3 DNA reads TGTGCCAGCAGTTACTTTGCGGAGGCCACAGATACGCAGTATTTT. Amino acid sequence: CASSYFAEATDTQYF.

The CDR3 region is CASSLEGGDEQFF. The CDR3 region has the DNA TGTGCCAGCAGTTTAGAAGGGGGCGATGAGCAGTTCTTC. The genes are TRBV28 and TRBJ2-1; 7 bases are a match to TRBD1. CDR1 and CDR2 (germline): MDHEN, SYDVKM. Losses at the gene ends were 2 bases for V and 8 bases for J; bases not matched to a gene: 3. This CDR3 contains 13 residues. The full variable domain, in which reference TRBV28 and TRBJ2-1 provide the parts outside the CDR3, is DVKVTQSSRYLVKRTGEKVFLECVQDMDHENMFWYRQDPGLGLRLIYFSYDVKMKEKGDIPEGYSVSREKKERFSLILESASTNQTSMYLCASSLEGGDEQFFGPGTRLTVL.